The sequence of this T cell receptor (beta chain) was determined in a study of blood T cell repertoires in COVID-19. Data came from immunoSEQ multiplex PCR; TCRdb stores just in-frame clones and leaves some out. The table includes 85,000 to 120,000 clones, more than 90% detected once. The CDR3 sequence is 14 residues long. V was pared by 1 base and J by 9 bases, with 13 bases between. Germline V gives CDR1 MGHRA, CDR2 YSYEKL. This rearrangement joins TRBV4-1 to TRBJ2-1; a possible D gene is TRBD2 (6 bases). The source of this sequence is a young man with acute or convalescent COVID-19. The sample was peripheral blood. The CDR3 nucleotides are TGCGCCAGCAGCCAAGCGGGAGAAGTAAGTGAGCAGTTCTTC. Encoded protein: CASSQAGEVSEQFF.